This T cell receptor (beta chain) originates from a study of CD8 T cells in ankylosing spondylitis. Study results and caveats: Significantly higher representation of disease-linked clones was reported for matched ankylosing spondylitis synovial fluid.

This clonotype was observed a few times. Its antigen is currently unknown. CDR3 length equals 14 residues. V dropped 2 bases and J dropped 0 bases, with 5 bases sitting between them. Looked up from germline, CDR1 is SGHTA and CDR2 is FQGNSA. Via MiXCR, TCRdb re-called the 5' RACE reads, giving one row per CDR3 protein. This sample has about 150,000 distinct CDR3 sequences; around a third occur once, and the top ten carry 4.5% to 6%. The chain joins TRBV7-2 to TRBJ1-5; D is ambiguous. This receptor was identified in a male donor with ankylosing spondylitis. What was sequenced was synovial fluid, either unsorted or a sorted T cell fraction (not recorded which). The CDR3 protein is CASSLLGSNQPQHF. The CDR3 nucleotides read TGTGCCAGCAGCTTATTGGGTAGCAATCAGCCCCAGCATTTT. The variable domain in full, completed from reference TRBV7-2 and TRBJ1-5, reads GAGVSQSPSNKVTEKGKDVELRCDPISGHTALYWYRQSLGQGLEFLIYFQGNSAPDKSGLPSDRFSAERTGGSVSTLTIQRTQQEDSAVYLCASSLLGSNQPQHFGDGTRLSIL.